The 8 T cell receptor beta chains below all came from one sample that was sequenced in a study of identifying expanded T cells in peripheral blood. Sequencing was performed with immunoSEQ multiplex PCR; in TCRdb, only in-frame clones are kept and a portion is missing. The sample comprises approximately 56,000 clones, roughly 80% of which are singletons, and approximately 14% rests with the top ten. The sequencing sample was made of blood. These receptor sequences come from a person aged 18 to 69 in good health.

The CDR3 DNA is TGTGCCAGCTCACTCAAAGGGAACACCGGGGAGCTGTTTTTT. Amino acids: CASSLKGNTGELFF. This chain uses TRBV18 with TRBJ2-2; D is ambiguous. CDR1 is KGHSH and CDR2 is LQKENI in the germline V gene. The germline V and J ends were trimmed by 4 bases and 1 base, with 7 bases remaining between them. The length of the CDR3 is 14 residues.

This chain joins TRBV6-6 and TRBJ2-2; no definite D call. V was trimmed by 4 bases and J by 6 bases, leaving 9 bases between them. The germline gives CDR1 MNHNY, CDR2 SVGAGI (reference sequence). The CDR3 sequence is 13 residues long. The chain's CDR3 is CASSFSTSGELFF. The CDR3 DNA reads TGTGCCAGCAGTTTCTCGACCTCCGGGGAGCTGTTTTTT.

V and J are TRBV28 and TRBJ2-7, with 9 bases fitting TRBD1. This CDR3 has 13 residues. V lost 8 bases, J lost 5 bases, and 7 bases stayed unmatched. Germline V gives CDR1 MDHEN, CDR2 SYDVKM. For the CDR3, the DNA is TGTGCCAGCCGCAGGACAGGGGTCAACGAGCAGTACTTC. Translated, it gives CASRRTGVNEQYF. Supplemented by reference TRBV28 and TRBJ2-7, the full variable domain reads DVKVTQSSRYLVKRTGEKVFLECVQDMDHENMFWYRQDPGLGLRLIYFSYDVKMKEKGDIPEGYSVSREKKERFSLILESASTNQTSMYLCASRRTGVNEQYFGPGTRLTVT.

The chain recombines TRBV4-3 with TRBJ2-1, with TRBD2 matching over 7 bases. With 4 bases clipped from V and 3 bases from J, the junction kept 3 bases outside the gene matches. CDR1 and CDR2 (germline): LGHNA, YSLEER. This CDR3 has 14 amino acids. The CDR3 here is CASSPWTSYNEQFF. The CDR3 coding sequence is TGCGCCAGCAGCCCCTGGACTAGCTACAATGAGCAGTTCTTC.

This clone was detected only once. The chain joins TRBV30 to TRBJ2-3, with a possible D match to TRBD2 (5 bases). V lost 0 bases and J 10 bases, leaving 17 bases between the germline ends. The V gene's germline CDR1 is GTSNPN and CDR2 SVGIG (reference sequence). CDR3 size: 14 residues. In nucleotides, the CDR3 is TGTGCCTGGAGTGTTGAGGGCAGGAGATCAGCGCAGTATTTT. Translated: CAWSVEGRRSAQYF.

This chain connects TRBV4-2 to TRBJ2-6; 9 nucleotides align to TRBD2. This CDR3 spans 18 amino acids. Germline V gene sequence: CDR1 LGHNA, CDR2 YNFKEQ. V trimming: 4 bases; J trimming: 4 bases; junction bases outside the gene matches: 11. The CDR3 protein is CASSPPAGGGAGANVLTF. The CDR3 DNA follows: TGTGCCAGCAGCCCCCCAGCCGGCGGGGGGGCGGGGGCCAACGTCCTGACTTTC.

This clone was picked up one time. CDR3 loop: CASARGPLDTQYF. In DNA, the CDR3 is TGTGCCAGCGCCCGGGGGCCACTCGATACGCAGTATTTT. This rearrangement joins TRBV27 to TRBJ2-3; D may correspond to TRBD1 or TRBD2 (6 bases each). Between the trimmed V and J ends, which lost 8 bases and 6 bases, there was a span of 15 bases. Per germline, CDR1 MNHEY and CDR2 SMNVEV (reference sequence). This CDR3 is built from 13 residues.

The chain carries TRBV19 and TRBJ1-3; the D is unclear. V lost 4 bases, J lost 1 base, and 5 bases lay in between. Germline V gene sequence: CDR1 LNHDA, CDR2 SQIVND (reference sequence). The CDR3 is 13 amino acids. In nucleotides, the CDR3 is TGTGCCAGTAGTACCCTTTCTGGAAACACCATATATTTT. Translation gives CASSTLSGNTIYF.